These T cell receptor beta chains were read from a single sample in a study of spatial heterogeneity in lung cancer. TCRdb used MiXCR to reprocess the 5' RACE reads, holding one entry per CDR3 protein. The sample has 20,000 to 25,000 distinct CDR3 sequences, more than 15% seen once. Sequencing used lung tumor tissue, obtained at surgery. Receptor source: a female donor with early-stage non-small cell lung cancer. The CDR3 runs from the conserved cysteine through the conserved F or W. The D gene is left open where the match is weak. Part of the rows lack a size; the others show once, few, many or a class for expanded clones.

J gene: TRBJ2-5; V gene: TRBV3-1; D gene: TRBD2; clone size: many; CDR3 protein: CASSQEGGRVVETQYF; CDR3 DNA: TGTGCCAGCAGCCAAGAAGGCGGGAGGGTGGTGGAGACCCAGTACTTC
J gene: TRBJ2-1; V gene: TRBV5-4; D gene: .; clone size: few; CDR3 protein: CASSVQGRNEQFF; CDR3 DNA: TGTGCCAGCAGCGTACAGGGAAGAAATGAGCAGTTCTTC
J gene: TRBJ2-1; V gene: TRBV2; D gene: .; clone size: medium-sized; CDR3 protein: CASRGDSQGRGFF; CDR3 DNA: TGTGCCAGCAGGGGGGACTCACAGGGACGGGGGTTCTTC
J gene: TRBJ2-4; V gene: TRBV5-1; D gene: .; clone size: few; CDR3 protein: CASSSGVVGAKNIQYF; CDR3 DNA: TGCGCCAGCAGCAGTGGAGTCGTTGGAGCCAAAAACATTCAGTACTTC
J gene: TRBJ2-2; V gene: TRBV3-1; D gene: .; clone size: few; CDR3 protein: CASSQRRTGELFF; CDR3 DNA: TGTGCCAGCAGCCAACGGCGGACCGGGGAGCTGTTTTTT
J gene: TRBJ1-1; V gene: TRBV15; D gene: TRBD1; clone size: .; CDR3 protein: CATSTGQGHTEAFF; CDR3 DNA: TGTGCCACCAGCACGGGACAGGGGCACACTGAAGCTTTCTTT
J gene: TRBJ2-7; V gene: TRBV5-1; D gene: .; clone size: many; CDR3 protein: CASSRGTDIYEQYF; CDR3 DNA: TGCGCCAGCAGTCGCGGGACGGACATCTACGAGCAGTACTTC
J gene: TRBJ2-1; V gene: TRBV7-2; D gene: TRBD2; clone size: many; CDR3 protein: CASSLGLLAPQNEQFF; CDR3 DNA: TGTGCCAGCAGCTTAGGTTTACTAGCGCCCCAGAATGAGCAGTTCTTC
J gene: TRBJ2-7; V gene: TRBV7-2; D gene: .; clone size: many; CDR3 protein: CASSFGGSSYEQYF; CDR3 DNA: TGTGCCAGCAGCTTCGGGGGTTCCTCCTACGAGCAGTACTTC
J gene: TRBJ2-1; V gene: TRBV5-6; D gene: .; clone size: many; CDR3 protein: CASSTGADSYNEQFF; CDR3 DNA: TGTGCCAGCAGTACCGGGGCCGACTCCTACAATGAGCAGTTCTTC
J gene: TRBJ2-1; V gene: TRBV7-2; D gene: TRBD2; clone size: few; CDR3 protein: CASSSARGGGQFF; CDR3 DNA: TGTGCCAGCAGCTCCGCCCGGGGCGGGGGGCAGTTCTTC
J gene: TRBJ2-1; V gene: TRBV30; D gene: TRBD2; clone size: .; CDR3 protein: CAWSRGLANEQFF; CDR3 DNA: TGTGCCTGGAGTCGCGGACTAGCCAATGAGCAGTTCTTC
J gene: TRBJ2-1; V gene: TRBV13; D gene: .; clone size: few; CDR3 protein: CASSLNQDSYNEQFF; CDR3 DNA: TGTGCCAGCAGCTTAAACCAGGACTCCTACAATGAGCAGTTCTTC
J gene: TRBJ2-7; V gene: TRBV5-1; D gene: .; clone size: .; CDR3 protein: CASSFGRWEQYF; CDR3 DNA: TGCGCCAGCAGCTTTGGACGGTGGGAGCAGTACTTC
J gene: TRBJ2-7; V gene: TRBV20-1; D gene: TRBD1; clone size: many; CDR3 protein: CSGTWRQGQYF; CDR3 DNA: TGCAGTGGGACATGGAGACAGGGACAGTACTTC
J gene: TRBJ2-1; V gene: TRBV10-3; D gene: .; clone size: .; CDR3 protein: CAISESLLAIYNEQFF; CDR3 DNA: TGTGCCATCAGTGAATCCCTCCTAGCGATCTACAATGAGCAGTTCTTC
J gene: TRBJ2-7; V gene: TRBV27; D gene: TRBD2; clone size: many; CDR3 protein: CASSSPVASGRAYEQYF; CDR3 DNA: TGTGCCAGCAGTTCACCCGTCGCTAGCGGGCGAGCCTACGAGCAGTACTTC
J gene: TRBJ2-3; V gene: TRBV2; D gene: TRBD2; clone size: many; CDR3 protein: CASSKGGLAVDTQYF; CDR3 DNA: TGTGCCAGCAGTAAGGGGGGACTAGCGGTAGATACGCAGTATTTT
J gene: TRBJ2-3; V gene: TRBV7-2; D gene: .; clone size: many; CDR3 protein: CASSLAPSANTDTQYF; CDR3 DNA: TGTGCCAGCAGCTTAGCTCCCAGCGCCAACACAGATACGCAGTATTTT
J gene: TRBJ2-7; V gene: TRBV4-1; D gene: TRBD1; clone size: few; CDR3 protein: CASSRPEGAAYEQYF; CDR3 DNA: TGCGCCAGCAGCCGTCCCGAGGGGGCGGCCTACGAGCAGTACTTC
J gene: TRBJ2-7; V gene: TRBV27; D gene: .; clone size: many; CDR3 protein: CASSAGPNPSYEQYF; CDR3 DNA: TGTGCCAGCAGTGCCGGACCGAACCCCTCCTACGAGCAGTACTTC
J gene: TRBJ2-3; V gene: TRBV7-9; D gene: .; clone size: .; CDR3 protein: CASSLYPAGDTQYF; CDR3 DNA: TGTGCCAGCAGCTTATACCCCGCGGGGGATACGCAGTATTTT
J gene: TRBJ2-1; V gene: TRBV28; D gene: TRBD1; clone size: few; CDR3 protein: CASRKDRGRNEQFF; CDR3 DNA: TGTGCCAGCAGAAAGGACAGGGGGCGGAATGAGCAGTTCTTC
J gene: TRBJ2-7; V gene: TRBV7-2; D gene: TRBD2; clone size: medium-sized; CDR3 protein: CASSSGRGGSYEQYF; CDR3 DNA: TGTGCCAGCAGCTCGGGTCGCGGGGGCTCCTACGAGCAGTACTTC
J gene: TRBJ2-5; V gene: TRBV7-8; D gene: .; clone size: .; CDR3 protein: CASSAQLGVEQETQYF; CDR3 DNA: TGTGCCAGCAGCGCCCAGCTCGGGGTGGAACAAGAGACCCAGTACTTC
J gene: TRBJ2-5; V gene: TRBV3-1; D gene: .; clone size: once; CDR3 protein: CASSQGLAGATQYF; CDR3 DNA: TGTGCCAGCAGCCAAGGGCTGGCAGGGGCGACCCAGTACTTC
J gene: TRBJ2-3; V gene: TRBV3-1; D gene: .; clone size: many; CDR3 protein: CASSQRLDTQYF; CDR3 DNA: TGTGCCAGCAGCCAGCGGCTAGATACGCAGTATTTT
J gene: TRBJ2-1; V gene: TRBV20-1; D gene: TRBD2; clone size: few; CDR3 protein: CSARDGGSVNEQFF; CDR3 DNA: TGCAGTGCTAGAGATGGCGGGAGTGTCAATGAGCAGTTCTTC
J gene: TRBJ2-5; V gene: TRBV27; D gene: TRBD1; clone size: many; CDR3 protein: CASSRTGIKTQYF; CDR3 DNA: TGTGCCAGCAGCCGGACAGGGATAAAGACCCAGTACTTC
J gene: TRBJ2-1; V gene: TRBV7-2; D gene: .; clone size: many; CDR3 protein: CASSSRQSEQFF; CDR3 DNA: TGTGCCAGCAGCTCCAGACAGAGTGAGCAGTTCTTC
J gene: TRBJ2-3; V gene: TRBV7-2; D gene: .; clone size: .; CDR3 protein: CASSSGTRDWTDTQYF; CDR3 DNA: TGTGCCAGCAGCTCCGGCACCAGGGATTGGACAGATACGCAGTATTTT
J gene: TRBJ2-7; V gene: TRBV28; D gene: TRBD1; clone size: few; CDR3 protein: CASSLFEDRDEQYF; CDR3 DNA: TGTGCCAGCAGTTTATTCGAGGACAGGGACGAGCAGTACTTC
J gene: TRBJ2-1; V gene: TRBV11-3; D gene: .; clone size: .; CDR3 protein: CASSLEASSYNEQFF; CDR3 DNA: TGTGCCAGCAGCTTAGAAGCGAGCTCCTACAATGAGCAGTTCTTC
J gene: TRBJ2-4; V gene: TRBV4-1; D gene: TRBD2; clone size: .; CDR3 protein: CASSQDLGLAGGENIQYF; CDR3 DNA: TGCGCCAGCAGCCAAGATTTGGGACTAGCGGGGGGAGAAAACATTCAGTACTTC
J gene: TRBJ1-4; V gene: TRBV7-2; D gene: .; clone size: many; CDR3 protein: CASSLIGGEGKLFF; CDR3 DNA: TGTGCCAGCAGCCTGATTGGGGGAGAAGGAAAACTGTTTTTT
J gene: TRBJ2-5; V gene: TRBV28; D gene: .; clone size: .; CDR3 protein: CASSPTQNIPHQETQYF; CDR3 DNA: TGTGCCAGCAGCCCTACACAAAATATCCCGCACCAAGAGACCCAGTACTTC
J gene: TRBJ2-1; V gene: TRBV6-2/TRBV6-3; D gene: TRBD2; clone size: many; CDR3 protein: CASSDFPGRAPYNEQFF; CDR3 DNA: TGTGCCAGCAGTGATTTTCCCGGGAGGGCGCCCTACAATGAGCAGTTCTTC
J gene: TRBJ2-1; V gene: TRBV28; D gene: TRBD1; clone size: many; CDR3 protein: CASSPETGNEQFF; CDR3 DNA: TGTGCCAGCAGCCCAGAGACAGGGAATGAGCAGTTCTTC
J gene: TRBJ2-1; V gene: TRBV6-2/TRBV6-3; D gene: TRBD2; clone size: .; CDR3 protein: CASRGRDEQFF; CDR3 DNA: TGTGCCAGCAGGGGGAGGGATGAGCAGTTCTTC
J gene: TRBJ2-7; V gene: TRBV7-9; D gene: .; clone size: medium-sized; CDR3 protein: CASSLGSVSYEQYF; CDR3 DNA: TGTGCCAGCAGCTTAGGATCTGTTTCCTACGAGCAGTACTTC